This is a list of T cell receptor beta chains from one sample in a study of monozygotic twins with inflammatory bowel disease. TCRdb re-called the 5' RACE reads; one entry per CDR3 protein, DNA not given. Recorded here are a few hundred thousand distinct CDR3 sequences; the top ten clones represent 2.5% to 3%. The source material was blood. The receptors were sampled from a human donor with ulcerative colitis or Crohn's disease, or a healthy co-twin of an affected twin (not recorded which). Both conserved end residues are part of each CDR3.

V	J	CDR3
TRBV11-2	TRBJ2-3	CASSHRPGQGTDTQYF
TRBV13	TRBJ2-7	CASSLFGGRDYEQYF
TRBV9	TRBJ1-6	CASTDMESSYNSPLHF
TRBV7-2	TRBJ2-3	CASSLGQITDTQYF
TRBV6-2/TRBV6-3	TRBJ2-1	CASSQDRHEQFF
TRBV5-4	TRBJ2-3	CASSLAKGTPDTQYF
TRBV7-2	TRBJ2-7	CASDRDNSYEQYF
TRBV5-6	TRBJ2-1	CASSLYRDINEQFF
TRBV5-4	TRBJ1-1	CASSLPGVRFGAFF
TRBV29-1	TRBJ2-3	CSVGTGDYTDTQYF
TRBV7-9	TRBJ2-1	CASTDRLVSEKQFF
TRBV5-1	TRBJ1-5	CASSLPYRPGTGGSGVQPQHF
TRBV5-5	TRBJ2-2	CASSPGPHTGELFF
TRBV6-2/TRBV6-3	TRBJ2-2	CASSYSVIDPANTGELFF
TRBV12-3/TRBV12-4	TRBJ1-5	CASSFLGEGNQPQHF
TRBV20-1	TRBJ2-3	CSARGTATDTQYF
TRBV20-1	TRBJ2-7	CSATVQNYEQYF
TRBV7-2	TRBJ1-2	CASSLTLEEALSFNYGYTF
TRBV4-2	TRBJ1-2	CASSQDLGGRYGYTF
TRBV7-2	TRBJ1-5	CASSPHGGTSNQPQHF
TRBV4-2	TRBJ2-2	CASSQTQGLGTGELFF
TRBV12-3/TRBV12-4	TRBJ2-7	CASSLGGPNEQYF
TRBV5-1	TRBJ1-4	CASNEQGDNEKLFF
TRBV12-3/TRBV12-4	TRBJ2-3	CASRPSRGSTDTQYF